This TCR beta chain was recovered during a study of T-cell memory formation after mild COVID-19. Study summary: TCR clusters showed largely donor specificity. General study points: Some SARS-CoV-2-responding clones were already detected in memory before infection. Specificity for SARS-CoV-2 was not confirmed among the second-wave clones peaking on day 37.

It was 5'RACE with constant-segment primers that produced the TCR alpha and TCR beta cDNA libraries, which carried sample barcodes and UMIs. TCRdb re-analysed the 5' RACE reads in MiXCR, keeping a single row per CDR3 protein. The top ten hold roughly 23% of the sample, which has some 290,000 distinct CDR3 sequences, around 15% seen once. This CDR3 is built from 14 residues. Trimming stripped 2 bases from V and 8 bases from J, with 15 bases between. Germline CDR1 MNHEY, CDR2 SVGAGI. This clonotype has more than one count but fewer than ten. Its specificity is unknown. Sequences were obtained from PBMCs or a T cell subset sorted from them (not recorded which). The clonotype comes from a man younger than 35 who had mild COVID-19 (a few samples of this study predate the infection). Cell type and time point are not known. V gene TRBV6-5 combines with J gene TRBJ1-1; unclear D gene. CDR3 nucleotides: TGTGCCAGCAGTTACGTCTTTCAGTCACAGGAAGCTTTCTTT. It yields the protein CASSYVFQSQEAFF.